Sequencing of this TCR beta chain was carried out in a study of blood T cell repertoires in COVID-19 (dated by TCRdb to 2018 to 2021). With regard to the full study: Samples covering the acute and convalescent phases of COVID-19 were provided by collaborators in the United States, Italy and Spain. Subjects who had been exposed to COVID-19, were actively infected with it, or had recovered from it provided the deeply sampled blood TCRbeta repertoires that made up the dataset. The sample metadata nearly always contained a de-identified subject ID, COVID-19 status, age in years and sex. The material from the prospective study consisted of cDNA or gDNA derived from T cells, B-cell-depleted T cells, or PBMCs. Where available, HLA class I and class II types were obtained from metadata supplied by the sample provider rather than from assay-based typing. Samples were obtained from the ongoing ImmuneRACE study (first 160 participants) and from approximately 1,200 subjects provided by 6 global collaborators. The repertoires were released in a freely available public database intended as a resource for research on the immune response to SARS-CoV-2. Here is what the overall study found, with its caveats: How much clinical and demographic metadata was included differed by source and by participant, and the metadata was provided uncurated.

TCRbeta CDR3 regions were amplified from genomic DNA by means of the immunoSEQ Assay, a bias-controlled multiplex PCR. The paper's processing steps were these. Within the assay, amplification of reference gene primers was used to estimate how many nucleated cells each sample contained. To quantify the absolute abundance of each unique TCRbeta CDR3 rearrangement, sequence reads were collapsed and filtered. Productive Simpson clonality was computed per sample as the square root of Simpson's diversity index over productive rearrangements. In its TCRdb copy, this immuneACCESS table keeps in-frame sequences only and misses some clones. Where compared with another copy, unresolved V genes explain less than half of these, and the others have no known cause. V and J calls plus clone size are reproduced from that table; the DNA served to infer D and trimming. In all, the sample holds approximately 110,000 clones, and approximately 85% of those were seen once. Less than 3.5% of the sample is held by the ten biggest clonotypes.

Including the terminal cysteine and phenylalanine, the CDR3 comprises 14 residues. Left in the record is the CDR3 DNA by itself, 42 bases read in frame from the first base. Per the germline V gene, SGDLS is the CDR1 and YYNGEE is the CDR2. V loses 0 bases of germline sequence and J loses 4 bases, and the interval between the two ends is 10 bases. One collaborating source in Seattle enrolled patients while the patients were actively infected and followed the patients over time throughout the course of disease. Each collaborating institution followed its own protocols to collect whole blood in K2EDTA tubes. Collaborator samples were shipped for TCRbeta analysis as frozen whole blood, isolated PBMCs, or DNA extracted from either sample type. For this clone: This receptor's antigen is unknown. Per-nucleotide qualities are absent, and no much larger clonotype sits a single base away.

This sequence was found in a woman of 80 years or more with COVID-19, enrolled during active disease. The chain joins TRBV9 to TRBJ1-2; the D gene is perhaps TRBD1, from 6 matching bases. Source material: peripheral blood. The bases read TGTGCCAGCAGCGTAGGCAGGGGCTCCTATGGCTACACCTTC. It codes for CASSVGRGSYGYTF.